This T cell receptor (beta chain) was captured by sequencing in a study of T cells in Graves' hyperthyroidism and ophthalmopathy. General study findings and limits: Clonotypes that were expanded in thyroid above 0.001 mostly appeared in blood too.

Amplification yielded TCR beta CDR3 regions, with RNA transcripts as the source. The TCR CDR3 was amplified in a first-round RT-PCR using the HTBI primer set. TCRdb re-analysed the multiplex PCR reads in MiXCR, keeping a single row per CDR3 protein. The sample comprises around 440,000 distinct CDR3 sequences, 15% to 18% of which are singletons, and roughly 15% rests with the top ten. The sample holds a few counts of this clonotype. Its specificity is unknown. V lost 5 bases and J lost 5; bases outside the gene matches: 7. The CDR3 sequence is 15 residues long. Sequencing was carried out using blood. The chain recombines TRBV12-3 or TRBV12-4 with TRBJ2-5; 11 bases are shared with TRBD1. This TCR came from a woman aged 18-29 years with Graves' hyperthyroidism. CDR3: CASSPRTGGLETQYF. The CDR3 region has the DNA TGTGCCAGCAGTCCGAGGACAGGGGGCCTGGAGACCCAGTACTTC.